Listed below are T cell receptor beta chains from one sample, sequenced in a study of graft-versus-host responses after intestinal transplantation. Assay used: immunoSEQ multiplex PCR; TCRdb lists only in-frame clones, some missing. The sample gives tens of thousands of clones, roughly 86% of which show up once; approximately 0.93% is in the top ten. Antigens for these TCRs are unknown. Sequenced here: unstimulated CD8+ T cells sorted from spleen or lymph node cells, sampled before transplant. These receptor sequences come from a human donor who was the organ donor for an intestinal transplant. CDR3s include the opening cysteine and the closing phenylalanine or tryptophan. The D gene is left open where the match is weak. The listing skips clone size in some rows; elsewhere it reads once, few, many or a size class.

d_call	v_call	j_call	clone_size	cdr3_aa	cdr3_nt
TRBD2	TRBV4-3	TRBJ2-1	NA	CASSPRHLAGGRFEQFF	TGCGCCAGCAGCCCGCGTCATCTAGCGGGGGGCCGGTTTGAGCAGTTCTTC
NA	TRBV11-2	TRBJ2-5	NA	CASSLEYAGAKETQYF	TGTGCCAGCAGCTTAGAGTACGCAGGTGCGAAGGAGACCCAGTACTTC
NA	TRBV7-9	TRBJ1-3	NA	CASSLSWEDTIYF	TGTGCCAGCAGCTTATCGTGGGAGGACACCATATATTTT
TRBD1	TRBV30	TRBJ1-2	NA	CAWTLLRGHGYTF	TGTGCCTGGACCCTTCTCAGGGGGCATGGCTACACCTTC
NA	TRBV11-3	TRBJ2-1	NA	CASSLGDTGYNEQFF	TGTGCCAGCAGCTTAGGAGATACAGGGTACAATGAGCAGTTCTTC
TRBD1	TRBV9	TRBJ1-2	NA	CASSVATGGWNGYTF	TGTGCCAGCAGCGTAGCGACAGGGGGATGGAATGGCTACACCTTC
NA	TRBV29-1	TRBJ1-2	NA	CSVIDSPNLGYTF	TGCAGCGTGATCGACAGTCCGAACCTGGGCTACACCTTC
TRBD2	TRBV14	TRBJ2-7	NA	CASSQERWTSGRAGEQYF	TGTGCCAGCAGCCAAGAAAGGTGGACTAGCGGGAGGGCCGGGGAGCAGTACTTC
TRBD2	TRBV19	TRBJ2-3	NA	CASSIEASGRAFRGTDTQYF	TGTGCCAGTAGTATAGAAGCCAGCGGGAGGGCCTTTCGCGGCACAGATACGCAGTATTTT
NA	TRBV12-5	TRBJ2-3	NA	CASGTTSSSTDTQYF	TGTGCTAGTGGTACCACATCCTCTAGCACAGATACGCAGTATTTT
TRBD1	TRBV7-8	TRBJ1-1	NA	CASSQTGTGLKTEAFF	TGTGCCAGCAGCCAAACCGGGACAGGGTTAAAAACTGAAGCTTTCTTT
NA	TRBV13	TRBJ2-1	once	CASSLDSPYNEQFF	TGTGCCAGCAGCTTAGACAGCCCCTACAATGAGCAGTTCTTC
NA	TRBV27	TRBJ1-2	NA	CASSYGIGYGYTF	TGTGCCAGCAGTTACGGGATCGGCTATGGCTACACCTTC
NA	TRBV7-9	TRBJ1-1	NA	CASSSTAEAFF	TGTGCCAGCAGCTCGACAGCAGAAGCTTTCTTT
NA	TRBV5-1	TRBJ2-3	NA	CASSLGSDTQYF	TGCGCCAGCAGCTTGGGGTCAGATACGCAGTATTTT
TRBD2	TRBV6-5	TRBJ2-2	few	CASSYLSGGAVGELFF	TGTGCCAGCAGTTACCTTAGCGGGGGGGCCGTCGGGGAGCTGTTTTTT
NA	TRBV10-2	TRBJ2-7	NA	CASSAGRAGYEQYF	TGCGCCAGCAGTGCGGGCAGGGCGGGGTACGAGCAGTACTTC
NA	TRBV19	TRBJ2-3	NA	CASSIFSGSTDTQYF	TGTGCCAGTAGTATATTCTCGGGCAGCACAGATACGCAGTATTTT
NA	TRBV4-1	TRBJ2-5	NA	CASSQDEGSEETQYF	TGCGCCAGCAGCCAAGATGAGGGGTCCGAAGAGACCCAGTACTTC
NA	TRBV13	TRBJ1-5	NA	CASSLAGYQPQHF	TGTGCCAGCAGCTTGGCAGGGTATCAGCCCCAGCATTTT
TRBD2	TRBV27	TRBJ2-7	NA	CASSSGTSGSYEQYF	TGTGCCAGCAGTTCCGGGACTAGCGGGAGCTACGAGCAGTACTTC
NA	TRBV6-1	TRBJ1-2	NA	CASSELGDGRYGYTF	TGTGCCAGCAGTGAACTCGGCGACGGACGCTATGGCTACACCTTC
NA	TRBV19	TRBJ1-5	NA	CASSPPTNQPQHF	TGTGCCAGTAGCCCCCCGACCAATCAGCCCCAGCATTTT
NA	TRBV7-8	TRBJ1-6	NA	CASSLRLREFPYNSPLHF	TGTGCCAGCAGCTTACGGTTGAGAGAATTCCCCTATAATTCACCCCTCCACTTT
NA	TRBV6-5	TRBJ1-1	NA	CASSPREGSEAFF	TGTGCCAGCAGTCCCCGGGAAGGGTCTGAAGCTTTCTTT
TRBD1	TRBV4-1	TRBJ1-1	NA	CASSQPMGDRNTEAFF	TGCGCCAGCAGCCAACCCATGGGGGACAGGAACACTGAAGCTTTCTTT
TRBD2	TRBV7-8	TRBJ2-7	once	CASSLGATSGGYEQYF	TGTGCCAGCAGCTTAGGAGCGACTAGCGGGGGCTACGAGCAGTACTTC
NA	TRBV10-3	TRBJ2-2	NA	CAISDENTGELFF	TGTGCCATCAGTGACGAGAACACCGGGGAGCTGTTTTTT
NA	TRBV27	TRBJ2-3	NA	CASSLSGQGGAYF	TGTGCCAGCAGTTTAAGTGGGCAAGGGGGTGCGTATTTT
NA	TRBV11-2	TRBJ2-5	NA	CASSLGPGDFQETQYF	TGTGCCAGCAGCTTAGGCCCTGGGGACTTCCAAGAGACCCAGTACTTC
TRBD1	TRBV15	TRBJ2-5	NA	CATRDRGLQETQYF	TGTGCCACCAGGGACAGGGGTTTGCAAGAGACCCAGTACTTC
NA	TRBV27	TRBJ1-5	few	CASKTVSGWGPQHF	TGTGCCAGCAAGACGGTCTCCGGGTGGGGGCCCCAGCATTTT
NA	TRBV2	TRBJ1-1	NA	CASLGGGNTEAFF	TGTGCCAGCCTGGGCGGGGGGAACACTGAAGCTTTCTTT
NA	TRBV11-2	TRBJ1-4	NA	CASSLDNEYINEKLFF	TGTGCCAGCAGCTTAGATAACGAATACATAAATGAAAAACTGTTTTTT
NA	TRBV20-1	TRBJ2-5	NA	CSAGGETQYF	TGCAGTGCGGGGGGTGAGACCCAGTACTTC